Below are 5 T cell receptor beta chains sequenced from a single sample in a study of blood T cell repertoires in COVID-19. TCRdb keeps only in-frame clones here, not all; method: immunoSEQ multiplex PCR. The sample includes roughly 60,000 clones, roughly 86% of them seen just once. The specimen sequenced was peripheral blood. The receptors were sampled from a human donor with active COVID-19. The donor label of this sample is uncertain.

This sequence joins TRBV3-1 (or the pseudogene TRBV3-2) and TRBJ2-1; tentatively, D is TRBD1 (6 bases). The germline CDR1 and CDR2 sequences are LGHDT and YNNKEL (reference sequence). The length of the CDR3 is 15 residues. Trimming removed 5 bases from V and 0 bases from J, with 11 bases in between. CDR3 DNA sequence: TGTGCCAGCAGCGCAAGGACAGTCTCCTACAATGAGCAGTTCTTC. Amino acids: CASSARTVSYNEQFF.

The gene calls are TRBV5-6 and TRBJ2-5; possibly TRBD1 for D (5 bases). The germline V and J ends were trimmed by 2 bases and 2 bases, with 13 bases remaining between them. Germline V lookup: CDR1 SGHDT, CDR2 YYEEEE. The CDR3 runs to 15 residues. In DNA, the CDR3 is TGTGCCAGCAGCTTCATTAGCAGGGATCAAGAGACCCAGTACTTC. It yields the protein CASSFISRDQETQYF.

The rearrangement uses TRBV29-1 and TRBJ1-1; the D is unclear. V dropped 4 bases and J dropped 0 bases, with 12 bases sitting between them. From germline, CDR1 is SQVTM and CDR2 ANQGSEA. The CDR3 runs 14 residues. CDR3 nucleotides: TGCAGCGTTGTTGGCAGACTCATGAACACTGAAGCTTTCTTT. It yields the protein CSVVGRLMNTEAFF.

The chain is built from TRBV2 and TRBJ2-7, with D tentatively TRBD2 (7 bases). Germline V gene data show CDR1 as SNHLY and CDR2 as FYNNEI. Trimming removed 1 base from V and 5 bases from J, with 15 bases in between. The CDR3 is 15 amino acids. CDR3 coding DNA: TGTGCCAGCAGTGAAGAGGGGGGGGGCCCCCACGAGCAGTACTTC. It codes for CASSEEGGGPHEQYF.

The V and J genes are TRBV9 and TRBJ1-1; TRBD1 aligns across 7 bases. This CDR3 region has 13 residues. The V and J ends lost 2 bases and 8 bases, in that order; junction bases with no gene match: 6. Germline assignment: CDR1 SGDLS and CDR2 YYNGEE. The CDR3 sequence: CASSVGTEKEAFF. The CDR3 DNA reads TGTGCCAGCAGCGTCGGGACAGAAAAAGAAGCTTTCTTT.